This T cell receptor (beta chain) was sequenced during a study of OX40 agonist ivuxolimab in advanced cancers. Study-level information: Ivuxolimab, an agonist antibody against OX40 (CD134), was given to patients. Patients received ivuxolimab, an intravenous treatment, every 2 weeks at 0.01 to 10 mg/kg.

Worth noting for this clone: Its antigen remains unknown.

With V trimmed by 6 bases and J by 1 base, 9 bases remained unmatched. The CDR3 spans 16 residues. Germline V gene lookup returns CDR1 LNHDA and CDR2 SQIVND (reference sequence). Patients who had autoimmune disease history or got systemic immunosuppression were left out. Study results and limitations: CD8+ T cells were the subset that, on average, had more expanded clones than CD4+.

The data were produced by immunoSEQ multiplex PCR, yet TCRdb's version contains in-frame clones alone and is incomplete. This sample has some 74,000 clones, with roughly 94% found just once. The sequencing here drew on CD4+ or CD8+ T cells sorted from blood, taken in a trial of the OX40 agonist ivuxolimab. The V call is TRBV19, the J call TRBJ2-5; 9 nucleotides agree with TRBD1. This clonotype was obtained from an adult with an advanced solid tumor such as melanoma, head and neck, liver or kidney cancer. The CDR3 nucleotides are TGTGCCAGTAGATCGACAGGGGGTAGGGTCCAAGAGACCCAGTACTTC. Protein product: CASRSTGGRVQETQYF.